These 18 T cell receptor beta chains originate from one sample sequenced in a study of T cells after posttransplantation cyclophosphamide. Profiling relied on immunoSEQ multiplex PCR, and the TCRdb table lists in-frame clones only, not all of them. This repertoire holds over 25,000 clones, and none appear only once. Sequencing used PBMCs. These receptors were collected from a woman aged 60-70 years in good health, CMV-negative, and a related stem cell transplant donor.

In its sample, this clone was seen a few times. The genes are TRBV30 and TRBJ1-1, with D maybe TRBD1 (5 bases). Germline CDR1 reads GTSNPN; CDR2 reads SVGIG (reference sequence). V was shortened by 6 bases and J by 4 bases, with 21 bases between the two germline ends. This CDR3 spans 15 amino acids. The DNA for the CDR3 is TGTGCCTGCTTGTTGGGGGGGTGGGTTGGCACTGAAGCTTTCTTT. It translates to CACLLGGWVGTEAFF. The whole variable domain, filled in from reference TRBV30 and TRBJ1-1, reads SQTIHQWPATLVQPVGSPLSLECTVEGTSNPNLYWYRQAAGRGLQLLFYSVGIGQISSEVPQNLSASRPQDRQFILSSKKLLLSDSGFYLCACLLGGWVGTEAFFGQGTRLTVV.

This clone was counted a few times. The V gene is TRBV4-2, the J gene TRBJ2-5, with 10 bases identical to TRBD2. The CDR3 runs 17 residues. Per the germline V gene, CDR1 is LGHNA and CDR2 is YNFKEQ. V gave up 1 base and J gave up 2 bases; unmatched junction bases: 7. As DNA, the CDR3 is TGTGCCAGCAGCCAAGCGGTAGCTAGCGGGGGACAAGAGACCCAGTACTTC. Translation: CASSQAVASGGQETQYF.

The rearrangement links TRBV9 to TRBJ2-3; the D gene is possibly TRBD1 (5 bases). CDR3 size: 15 residues. Trimming took off 0 bases at V and 4 bases at J, with 12 bases between the two ends. Germline lookup yields CDR1 SGDLS and CDR2 YYNGEE. CDR3 region: CASSVEQGVADTQYF. CDR3 sequence (DNA): TGTGCCAGCAGCGTAGAGCAGGGTGTCGCAGATACGCAGTATTTT.

This clone was counted between two and nine times. The chain has TRBV2 and TRBJ2-2; D might be TRBD1 (6 bases). Trimming left V 2 bases short and J 0 bases short, with 13 bases between. This CDR3 contains 17 residues. Germline lookup yields CDR1 SNHLY and CDR2 FYNNEI. CDR3 DNA: TGTGCCAGCAGTGAACAGGGGTTAAACGCGAACACCGGGGAGCTGTTTTTT. Translation gives CASSEQGLNANTGELFF.

This clone was picked up many times. The rearrangement links TRBV28 to TRBJ1-1, with D possibly being TRBD1 (6 bases). Germline V gives CDR1 MDHEN, CDR2 SYDVKM. Trimming stripped 2 bases from V and 1 base from J, with 11 bases between. The CDR3 spans 15 residues. The CDR3 protein is CASSLGGRGNTEAFF. CDR3 DNA sequence: TGTGCCAGCAGTTTAGGGGGCAGGGGGAACACTGAAGCTTTCTTT.

This clone occurred many times. The DNA of the CDR3 is TGTGCCAGCTTACTTGGACAGGATCACAATGAGCAGTTCTTC. It codes for CASLLGQDHNEQFF. V gene TRBV18 combines with J gene TRBJ2-1, with 7 positions matching TRBD1. The CDR3 sequence is 14 residues long. Trimming removed 7 bases from V and 5 bases from J; junction bases left unmatched: 8. The germline V gene has CDR1 KGHSH and CDR2 LQKENI. The full variable domain, in which reference TRBV18 and TRBJ2-1 provide the parts outside the CDR3, is NAGVMQNPRHLVRRRGQEARLRCSPMKGHSHVYWYRQLPEEGLKFMVYLQKENIIDESGMPKERFSAEFPKEGPSILRIQQVVRGDSAAYFCASLLGQDHNEQFFGPGTRLTVL.

This clone was detected many times. J is TRBJ2-7 and V is TRBV10-3, with D maybe TRBD2 (5 bases). The germline V gene encodes CDR1 ENHRY and CDR2 SYGVKD. Trimming removed 5 bases at V and 2 bases at J, with 10 bases between. This CDR3 is built from 13 residues. This chain's CDR3 is CAISSGSPYEQYF. The CDR3 DNA follows: TGTGCCATCAGTAGCGGTTCTCCCTACGAGCAGTACTTC.

The sample holds a few counts of this clone. The rearrangement uses TRBV12-3 or TRBV12-4 and TRBJ2-7; 7 bases fit TRBD2. Unmatched junction bases numbered 10, after V lost 8 bases and J lost 3 bases. CDR3 length: 14 residues. The CDR3 coding sequence is TGTGCCAGCGGCAGCGGGGCGCGTAGCTACGAGCAGTACTTC. Translation: CASGSGARSYEQYF.

At least ten counts were recorded for this clone. The V gene is TRBV7-9, the J gene TRBJ1-1, with unresolved D. Between the trimmed V and J ends, which lost 5 bases and 2 bases, there was a span of 6 bases. Germline V gives CDR1 SEHNR, CDR2 FQNEAQ (reference sequence). The CDR3 consists of 12 residues. CDR3 loop: CASSKSNTEAFF. The CDR3 nucleotides read TGTGCCAGCAGCAAATCTAACACTGAAGCTTTCTTT.

This clone was recorded at least ten times. CDR3 nucleotides: TGTGCCAGCAGCAGCACCAGGACTCCCGATGGCTACACCTTC. Protein sequence: CASSSTRTPDGYTF. The rearrangement uses TRBV7-9 and TRBJ1-2; D remains unclear. Trimming pared 5 bases from V and 6 bases from J, leaving 16 bases between. There are 14 residues in the CDR3. CDR1 and CDR2 (germline): SEHNR, FQNEAQ (reference sequence). The entire variable domain, with the rest obtained from reference TRBV7-9 and TRBJ1-2, is as follows: DTGVSQNPRHKITKRGQNVTFRCDPISEHNRLYWYRQTLGQGPEFLTYFQNEAQLEKSRLLSDRFSAERPKGSFSTLEIQRTEQGDSAMYLCASSSTRTPDGYTFGSGTRLTVV.

This clone was seen ten or more times. This CDR3 reads CASSWRGGNGNTIYF. The DNA of the CDR3 is TGTGCCAGCAGTTGGAGAGGGGGCAATGGAAACACCATATATTTT. The chain has TRBV27 and TRBJ1-3; 7 positions agree with TRBD1. The junction had 6 bases not matched to a gene; V was cut back by 4 bases and J by 3 bases. This CDR3 is 15 amino acids long. In germline, CDR1 is MNHEY, CDR2 SMNVEV (reference sequence).

This clone was seen at least ten times. The V and J genes are TRBV7-9 and TRBJ2-3, with D unresolved. Germline CDR1 is SEHNR and CDR2 is FQNEAQ (reference sequence). This CDR3 has 13 residues. Trimming took off 2 bases at V and 3 bases at J, with 6 bases between the two ends. The CDR3 DNA reads as TGTGCCAGCAGCTTACTGACTACAGATACGCAGTATTTT. Amino acid sequence: CASSLLTTDTQYF.

The sample holds many counts of this clone. The chain couples TRBV30 to TRBJ2-1; possibly TRBD2 for D (6 bases). Germline V gene sequence: CDR1 GTSNPN, CDR2 SVGIG (reference sequence). The germline V and J ends were trimmed by 5 bases and 5 bases, with 13 bases remaining between them. The CDR3 covers 13 residues. The chain's CDR3 is CAWEWRDHNEQFF. The CDR3 nucleotides read TGTGCCTGGGAATGGCGGGATCACAATGAGCAGTTCTTC. Variable domain in full (rest from reference TRBV30 and TRBJ2-1): SQTIHQWPATLVQPVGSPLSLECTVEGTSNPNLYWYRQAAGRGLQLLFYSVGIGQISSEVPQNLSASRPQDRQFILSSKKLLLSDSGFYLCAWEWRDHNEQFFGPGTRLTVL.

This clone was seen repeatedly, ten times or more. The chain is built from TRBV5-1 and TRBJ2-1, with 10 positions matching TRBD2. The CDR3 covers 15 residues. Per germline, CDR1 SGHRS and CDR2 YFSETQ. The J segment lost 6 bases and the V segment lost 5 bases, leaving 8 bases of the junction unmatched. The CDR3 reads CASRGGTSASNEQFF. In DNA, the CDR3 is TGCGCCAGCAGGGGCGGGACTAGCGCATCCAATGAGCAGTTCTTC.

This clone was detected ten times or more. The chain uses TRBV5-1 and TRBJ2-7; maybe TRBD2 (5 bases). CDR3 length equals 15 residues. CDR1 and CDR2 (germline): SGHRS, YFSETQ. V lost 2 bases to trimming and J lost 1 base, with 13 bases between them. The CDR3 reads CASSFGTSLSYEQYF. The CDR3 DNA reads TGCGCCAGCAGCTTCGGAACTAGTCTATCCTACGAGCAGTACTTC.

In its sample, this clone is medium-sized. V usage is TRBV18 and J usage is TRBJ1-4; the D gene is possibly TRBD1 (6 bases). This CDR3 has 15 residues. Germline lookup yields CDR1 KGHSH and CDR2 LQKENI. V dropped 3 bases and J dropped 10 bases, with 18 bases sitting between them. The CDR3 region is CASSPIGGGQGKLFF. The CDR3 nucleotides read TGTGCCAGCTCACCGATAGGCGGGGGCCAAGGAAAACTGTTTTTT.

The table lists this clone with many counts. The chain carries TRBV28 and TRBJ1-1; 7 nucleotides match TRBD1. The V gene end was trimmed by 7 bases and the J gene end by 4 bases; junction bases not matched to a gene: 3. Germline CDR1 reads MDHEN; CDR2 reads SYDVKM. This CDR3 has 12 amino acids. The CDR3 region is CASTTGSTEAFF. The CDR3 DNA sequence: TGTGCCAGCACGACAGGGTCCACTGAAGCTTTCTTT.

V and J are TRBV23-1 and TRBJ1-5; no clear D gene. TRBV23-1 is designated an ORF whose function remains uncertain. The V and J ends lost 11 bases and 2 bases respectively, with 19 bases between them. CDR3 length: 15 amino acids. The CDR3 sequence is CAGVRTSYGNQPQHF. CDR3 sequence (DNA): TGCGCCGGAGTCAGGACTAGTTACGGCAATCAGCCCCAGCATTTT.